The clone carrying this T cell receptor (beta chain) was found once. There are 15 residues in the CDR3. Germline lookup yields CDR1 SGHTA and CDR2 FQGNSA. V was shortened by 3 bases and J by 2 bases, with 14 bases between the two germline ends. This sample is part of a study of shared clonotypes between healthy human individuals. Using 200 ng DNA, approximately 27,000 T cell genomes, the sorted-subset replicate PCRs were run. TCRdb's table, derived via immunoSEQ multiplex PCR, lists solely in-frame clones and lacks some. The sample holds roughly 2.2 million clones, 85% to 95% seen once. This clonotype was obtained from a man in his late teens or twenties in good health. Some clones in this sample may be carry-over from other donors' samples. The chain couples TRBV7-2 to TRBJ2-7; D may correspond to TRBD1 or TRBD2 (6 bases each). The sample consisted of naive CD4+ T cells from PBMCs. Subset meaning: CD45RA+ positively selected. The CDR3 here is CASSLAGDFAYEQYF. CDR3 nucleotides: TGTGCCAGCAGCTTGGCAGGGGACTTTGCCTACGAGCAGTACTTC.